Given below is one T cell receptor beta chain in context. Its antigen is currently not known. Qualities for individual bases were not recorded, and no much larger clone is one base off. Reading the germline V gene gives CDR1 MDHEN and CDR2 SYDVKM. Deletion took 2 bases off V and 10 bases off J, with a span of 12 bases between the germline ends. The CDR3 covers 13 residues, taking in both the cysteine and the phenylalanine. The read is trimmed to its CDR3 DNA, 39 bases read in frame from base 1. The library was obtained by multiplex PCR. Instrument used: Illumina HiSeq 4000. TCR beta libraries were built with iRepertoire HTBI primers and Arm-PCR amplification of CDR3 regions. PCR products were gel purified before sequencing. In the original analysis: Across samples, roughly 60 TRBV and around 15 TRBJ segments were identified and used for gene usage analysis of CDR3 amino acid clonotypes. COPE and FqMerger were used to merge the filtered high-quality paired reads into contigs. Contigs were aligned with BLAST to IMGT TRBV, TRBD and TRBJ reference genes, and CDR3 was defined per IMGT. Any clonotype with a frequency above 0.1% was classified as a highly expanded clone. Shannon entropy served as the measure of repertoire diversity, while the Gini coefficient captured V-J evenness. A clonotype was considered public if more than one individual shared it. The raw public data were reprocessed by TCRdb itself: fastp quality trimming at Q25, MiXCR clonotype calling, in-frame beta chains only. CDR3 protein duplicates are merged, each entry listing the most common genes and DNA. For this entry, the V and J calls and clone size follow TCRdb and not the study's own pipeline. The sample table contains about 420,000 distinct CDR3 sequences; only one count was recorded for around a quarter of them. Together, the top ten hold approximately 28% of the sample.

What this sample's time point label stands for: persistent/refractory GD, antithyroid drugs over 5 years with positive TRAb. RNA was extracted from PBMCs in TRIzol for both TCR sequencing and RNA sequencing. The diagnosis of Graves' disease followed American Thyroid Association guidelines. Patients were recruited from an endocrinology department in Xi'an, China. From each patient, about 9 milliliters of peripheral blood was collected into an EDTA anticoagulant tube. Ficoll Paque Plus density gradient separation was used to isolate PBMCs, and no additional T cell sorting was done. An Agilent 2100 Bioanalyzer and agarose gel were used to assess RNA quality, and a NanoDrop 2000 was used to measure RNA concentration. The sample originates from a study of regulatory T cells in long-lasting Graves disease (TCRdb year 2021). Background for the entire study: Persistent Graves' disease meant more than 5 years of antithyroid drug treatment with TSH receptor autoantibodies that stayed positive. Persistent Graves' disease patients were compared with newly diagnosed Graves' disease patients by peripheral blood TCR sequencing and RNA sequencing. The study was conducted in China and was registered as a clinical trial. A total of approximately 35 samples were covered by TCR sequencing, comprising approximately 13 persistent and 20 or so newly diagnosed Graves' disease patients. In the clinical cohort, patients with persistent Graves' disease had used antithyroid drugs for an average of roughly ten years. What the study reported, not specific to this receptor: Persistent disease showed preferential use of TRBV28, TRBJ1-2 and TRBJ2-5, whereas newly diagnosed disease favored TRBV20-1 and TRBJ2-1. Only the TCR beta chain was sequenced and analyzed. Because the primary lesion, thyroid tissue, could not be accessed, the study looked at peripheral blood alone. More public clonotypes were shared among persistent patients (roughly 3,000) than among newly diagnosed patients (roughly 1,000). Persistent Graves' disease patients showed lower TCR Shannon entropy and fewer highly expanded clones than newly diagnosed patients, suggesting clonal expansion. As a limitation, the authors acknowledged that the small sample size may reduce accuracy.

Sequences were derived from peripheral blood mononuclear cells (PBMCs), sampled when the disease was refractory, from a patient treated with antithyroid drugs. This TCR derives from a female donor with Graves disease. Recombination linked TRBV28 to TRBJ2-4; the D region is possibly TRBD1 or TRBD2, each matching across 5 bases. The nucleotide sequence reads as follows: TGTGCCAGCAGTTTAATGGGACCGAGTATTCAGTACTTC. This gives the protein CASSLMGPSIQYF.